The 16 T cell receptor beta chains below come from one sample, sequenced in a study of blood T cell repertoires in COVID-19. Clones were sequenced by immunoSEQ multiplex PCR, and TCRdb holds only the in-frame ones, with some missing. The repertoire includes approximately 260,000 clones, roughly nine tenths of them detected once, and about 4.5% sits in the top ten. Sequenced material: peripheral blood. The receptors shown here come from a woman aged 40 to 50 who had recovered from COVID-19.

This clone was found a few times. The chain carries TRBV3-1 (or the pseudogene TRBV3-2) and TRBJ1-1; D ambiguous. CDR1 and CDR2 from the germline V gene are LGHDT and YNNKEL (reference sequence). V lost 2 bases, J lost 14 bases, and 21 bases lay in between. This CDR3 comprises 14 residues. CDR3 nucleotides: TGTGCCAGCAGCCAACACCGTGATCACCCCGGTAACTTCTTT. Its translation is CASSQHRDHPGNFF.

This clone was seen a single time. This chain connects TRBV11-3 to TRBJ2-1; 7 bases line up with TRBD2. Trimming cost V 1 base and J 0 bases; bases outside gene matches: 9. There are 18 residues in the CDR3. CDR1 SGHNT and CDR2 YENEEA come from the germline V gene. CDR3 coding DNA: TGTGCCAGCAGCTTAGTCATCAGCGGGGACTTCTCCTACAATGAGCAGTTCTTC. Translation: CASSLVISGDFSYNEQFF.

This clone was counted only a few times. The rearrangement uses TRBV10-2 and TRBJ2-1; 9 nucleotides align to TRBD2. After removal of 3 bases from V and 5 bases from J, the junction contained 8 bases not matched to a gene. This CDR3 spans 16 amino acids. From germline, CDR1 is WSHSY and CDR2 SAAADI. DNA of the CDR3: TGCGCCAGCAGTGAAGCGGGACTAGCTCTGAACAATGAGCAGTTCTTC. This gives the protein CASSEAGLALNNEQFF.

This chain links TRBV29-1 with TRBJ1-2; TRBD1 matches 10 bases. The CDR3 contains 13 residues. Trimming removed 6 bases from V and 5 bases from J; junction bases left unmatched: 6. Germline V gene sequence: CDR1 SQVTM, CDR2 ANQGSEA. The CDR3 DNA sequence: TGCAGCGTGGGTCAGGGACAGGGGTATGGCTACACCTTC. Amino acids: CSVGQGQGYGYTF.

The rearrangement uses TRBV5-8 and TRBJ2-4, with D possibly being TRBD2 (5 bases). Germline CDR1 SGHTS, CDR2 YDEGEE. V lost 1 base and J 8 bases, leaving 16 bases between the germline ends. CDR3 length: 15 residues. The CDR3 nucleotides read TGTGCCAGCAGCTTGAGAGTGAGGGCCGCGGACATTCAGTACTTC. Protein sequence: CASSLRVRAADIQYF.

V is TRBV2 and J is TRBJ2-7; 7 bases map to TRBD1. The V gene end was trimmed by 7 bases and the J gene end by 0 bases; junction bases not matched to a gene: 6. From germline, CDR1 is SNHLY and CDR2 FYNNEI. The CDR3 contains 14 residues. CDR3 DNA: TGTGCCAGCACCCGGGACAGACGCTCCTACGAGCAGTACTTC. It specifies CASTRDRRSYEQYF.

The genes are TRBV5-1 and TRBJ1-1; tentatively, D is TRBD1 (5 bases). V lost 4 bases and J lost 8, with 12 bases in between. Germline lookup yields CDR1 SGHRS and CDR2 YFSETQ. This CDR3 has 12 residues. CDR3 DNA: TGCGCCAGCAGCCGGGCGGGGGAGGAAGCTTTCTTT. Encoded protein: CASSRAGEEAFF.

The chain uses TRBV19 and TRBJ1-1, with TRBD1 matching over 8 bases. The V gene's germline CDR1 is LNHDA and CDR2 SQIVND (reference sequence). The CDR3 runs 13 residues. V lost 0 bases, J lost 11 bases, and 5 bases stayed unmatched. CDR3 in DNA: TGTGCCAGTAGTATAGAATTTGACAGGGGTGCTTTCTTT. It specifies CASSIEFDRGAFF.

This clone was counted once. V gene TRBV5-1 combines with J gene TRBJ1-5; D remains unclear. CDR1 and CDR2 from the germline V gene are SGHRS and YFSETQ. V shed 1 base and J shed 3 bases, with 5 bases lying between them. The CDR3 has 13 amino acids. The CDR3 is CASSLQANQPQHF. The CDR3 nucleotides are TGCGCCAGCAGCTTGCAGGCCAATCAGCCCCAGCATTTT.

CDR3 loop: CAISEFGGETQYF. In nucleotides, the CDR3 is TGTGCCATCAGTGAGTTCGGGGGGGAGACCCAGTACTTC. The chain combines TRBV10-3 with TRBJ2-5; 7 bases map to TRBD2. This CDR3 region has 13 residues. The germline V gene has CDR1 ENHRY and CDR2 SYGVKD. With 1 base clipped from V and 5 bases from J, the junction kept 1 base outside the gene matches.

In its sample, this clone was seen a few times. The rearrangement joins TRBV6-2 or TRBV6-3 to TRBJ2-1; 9 bases agree with TRBD2. CDR3 length equals 15 residues. The ends lost 0 bases at V and 5 bases at J; junction bases unmatched: 2. CDR1 MNHEY and CDR2 SVGEGT come from the germline V gene. DNA for the CDR3: TGTGCCAGCAGTTACTCCGCGGGAGGGCACAATGAGCAGTTCTTC. Protein sequence: CASSYSAGGHNEQFF.

V gene TRBV4-2 combines with J gene TRBJ2-3; possibly TRBD2 for D (6 bases). Germline CDR1 LGHNA, CDR2 YNFKEQ. The CDR3 totals 16 residues. V shed 0 bases and J shed 2 bases, with 12 bases lying between them. DNA of the CDR3: TGTGCCAGCAGCCAAGAATTCGCTAGCGCCACAGATACGCAGTATTTT. Encoded protein: CASSQEFASATDTQYF.

This chain joins TRBV27 and TRBJ2-4; 8 bases match TRBD2. V lost 6 bases to trimming and J lost 0 bases; unmatched junction nucleotides: 7. This CDR3 contains 16 residues. Per the germline V gene, CDR1 is MNHEY and CDR2 is SMNVEV (reference sequence). The CDR3 here is CASSRLANLAKNIQYF. The CDR3 DNA reads TGTGCCAGCAGCCGACTAGCGAACCTAGCCAAAAACATTCAGTACTTC.

This clone was seen only a few times. This chain connects TRBV25-1 to TRBJ1-5; TRBD1 matches 7 bases. V was clipped by 6 bases and J by 7 bases; unmatched bases: 9. CDR1 and CDR2 from the germline V gene are MGHDK and SYGVNS. The CDR3 has 14 residues. The CDR3 here is CASRTGFWKQPQHF. CDR3 sequence (DNA): TGTGCCAGCAGGACAGGGTTCTGGAAGCAGCCCCAGCATTTT.

The chain recombines TRBV7-9 with TRBJ1-2, with 7 bases matching TRBD1. CDR3 length: 15 residues. V shed 5 bases and J 4 bases; nucleotides not matched to a gene: 10. CDR1 and CDR2 (germline): SEHNR, FQNEAQ (reference sequence). For the CDR3, the DNA is TGTGCCAGCAGCCCCAGCTCCCCAGGGGGCTATGGCTACACCTTC. This encodes CASSPSSPGGYGYTF.

This sequence joins TRBV11-2 and TRBJ1-2; TRBD1 matches 8 bases. Germline V gene sequence: CDR1 SGHAT, CDR2 FQNNGV. The CDR3 is 19 amino acids. J gave up 2 bases and V 5 bases, and 19 bases lay outside the gene matches. This CDR3 reads CASSGTGQDFRVYNYGYTF. Written as DNA, the CDR3 is TGTGCCAGCAGCGGGACGGGACAGGACTTTAGGGTGTACAACTATGGCTACACCTTC.